The T cell receptor (beta chain) under discussion was sequenced for a study of OX40 agonist ivuxolimab in advanced cancers. The protocol was immunoSEQ multiplex PCR, while the TCRdb copy is restricted to in-frame clones and leaves out a portion. The table lists roughly 60,000 clones, roughly 86% of them singletons. Trimming took 4 bases from V and 3 from J; bases not matched to a gene: 10. This CDR3 region has 15 residues. Germline CDR1 is SGDLS and CDR2 is YYNGEE. This TCR came from an adult with an advanced solid tumor such as melanoma, head and neck, liver or kidney cancer. V gene TRBV9 combines with J gene TRBJ2-7; 7 bases line up with TRBD1. Sequencing used CD4+ or CD8+ T cells sorted from blood, obtained in a trial of the OX40 agonist ivuxolimab. The CDR3 reads CASSPTGIEVYEQYF. The CDR3 bases are TGTGCCAGCAGCCCGACAGGGATCGAGGTCTACGAGCAGTACTTC.